This entry features one T cell receptor beta chain sequence. The data were taken from a study of blood T cell repertoires in COVID-19. Clones were read by immunoSEQ multiplex PCR, and TCRdb kept only the in-frame ones, dropping some. The sample records 70,000 or so clones, almost 80% being singletons. The V and J ends lost 5 bases and 6 bases respectively, with 16 bases between them. Per germline, CDR1 LGHNA and CDR2 YNFKEQ. This CDR3 region has 15 residues. The sample taken for sequencing was peripheral blood. The genes are TRBV4-2 and TRBJ1-4; the D gene is possibly TRBD1 (5 bases). The sequence was obtained from a man in his fifties or sixties with acute or convalescent COVID-19. Written as DNA, the CDR3 is TGTGCCAGCAGCAAACCGGGACGGGGGGATGAAAAACTGTTTTTT. This translates into CASSKPGRGDEKLFF.